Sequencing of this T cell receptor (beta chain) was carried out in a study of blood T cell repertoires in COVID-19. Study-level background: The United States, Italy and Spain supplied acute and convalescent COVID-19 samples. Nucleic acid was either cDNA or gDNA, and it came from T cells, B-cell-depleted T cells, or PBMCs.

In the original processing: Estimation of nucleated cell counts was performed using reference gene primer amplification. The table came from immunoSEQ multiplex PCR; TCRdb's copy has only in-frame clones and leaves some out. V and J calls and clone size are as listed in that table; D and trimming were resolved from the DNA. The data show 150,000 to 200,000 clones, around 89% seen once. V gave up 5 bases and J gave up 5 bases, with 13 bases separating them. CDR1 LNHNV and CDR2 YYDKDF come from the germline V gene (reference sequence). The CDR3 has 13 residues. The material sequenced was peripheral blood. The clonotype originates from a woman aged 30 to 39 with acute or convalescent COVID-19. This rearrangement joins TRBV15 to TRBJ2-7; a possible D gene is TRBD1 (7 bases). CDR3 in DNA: TGTGCCACCAGCGGCAGGGGGGTTAACGAGCAGTACTTC. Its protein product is CATSGRGVNEQYF. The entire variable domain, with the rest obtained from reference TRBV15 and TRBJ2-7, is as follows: DAMVIQNPRYQVTQFGKPVTLSCSQTLNHNVMYWYQQKSSQAPKLLFHYYDKDFNNEADTPDNFQSRRPNTSFCFLDIRSPGLGDTAMYLCATSGRGVNEQYFGPGTRLTVT.